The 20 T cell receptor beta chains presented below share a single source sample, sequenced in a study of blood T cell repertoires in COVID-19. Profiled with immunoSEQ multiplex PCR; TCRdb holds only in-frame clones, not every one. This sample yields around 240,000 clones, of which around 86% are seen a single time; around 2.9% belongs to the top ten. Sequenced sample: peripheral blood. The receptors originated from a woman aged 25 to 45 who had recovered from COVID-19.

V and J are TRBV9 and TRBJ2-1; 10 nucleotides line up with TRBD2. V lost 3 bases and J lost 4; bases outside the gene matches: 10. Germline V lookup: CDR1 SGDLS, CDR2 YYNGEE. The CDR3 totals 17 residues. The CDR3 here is CASSARSGGALYNEQFF. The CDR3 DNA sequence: TGTGCCAGCAGCGCCAGGAGCGGGGGGGCCTTATACAATGAGCAGTTCTTC.

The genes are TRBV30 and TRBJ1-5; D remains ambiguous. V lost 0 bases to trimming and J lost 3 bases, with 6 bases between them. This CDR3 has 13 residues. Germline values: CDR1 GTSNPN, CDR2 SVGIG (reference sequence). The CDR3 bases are TGTGCCTGGAGTGTACTTAACAATCAGCCCCAGCATTTT. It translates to CAWSVLNNQPQHF.

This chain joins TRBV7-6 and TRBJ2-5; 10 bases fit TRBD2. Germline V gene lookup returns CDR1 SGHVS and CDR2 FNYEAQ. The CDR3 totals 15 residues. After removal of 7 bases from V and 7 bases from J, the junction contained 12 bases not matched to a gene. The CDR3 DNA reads TGTGCCAGCACCTATAAGCGGGGGGGTCCAGGGACCCAGTACTTC. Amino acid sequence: CASTYKRGGPGTQYF.

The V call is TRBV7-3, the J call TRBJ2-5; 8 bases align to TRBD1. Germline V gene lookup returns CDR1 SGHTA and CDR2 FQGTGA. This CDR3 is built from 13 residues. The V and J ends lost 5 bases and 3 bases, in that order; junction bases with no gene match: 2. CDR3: CASSLTGEETQYF. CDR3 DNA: TGTGCCAGCAGCCTGACAGGGGAAGAGACCCAGTACTTC. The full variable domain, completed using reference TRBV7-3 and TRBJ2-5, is GAGVSQTPSNKVTEKGKYVELRCDPISGHTALYWYRQSLGQGPEFLIYFQGTGAADDSGLPNDRFFAVRPEGSVSTLKIQRTERGDSAVYLCASSLTGEETQYFGPGTRLLVL.

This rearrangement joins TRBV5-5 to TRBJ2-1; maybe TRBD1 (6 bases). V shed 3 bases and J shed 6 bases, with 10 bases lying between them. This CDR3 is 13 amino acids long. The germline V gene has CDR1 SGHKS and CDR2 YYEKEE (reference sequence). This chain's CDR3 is CASSYRDINEQFF. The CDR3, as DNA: TGTGCCAGCAGCTACCGGGACATCAATGAGCAGTTCTTC.

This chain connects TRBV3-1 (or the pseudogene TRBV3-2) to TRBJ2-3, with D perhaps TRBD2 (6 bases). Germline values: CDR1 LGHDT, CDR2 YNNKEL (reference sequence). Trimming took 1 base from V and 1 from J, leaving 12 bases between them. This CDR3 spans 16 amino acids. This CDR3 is CASSQAQGGGTDTQYF. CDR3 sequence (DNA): TGTGCCAGCAGCCAAGCTCAGGGAGGAGGCACAGATACGCAGTATTTT.

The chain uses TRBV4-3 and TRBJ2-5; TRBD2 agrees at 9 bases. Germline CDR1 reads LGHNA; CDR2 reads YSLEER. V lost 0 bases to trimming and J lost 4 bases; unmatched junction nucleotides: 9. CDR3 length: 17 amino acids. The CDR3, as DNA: TGCGCCAGCAGCCAAGATCATCGGCGGGGGGGCCGAGAGACCCAGTACTTC. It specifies CASSQDHRRGGRETQYF.

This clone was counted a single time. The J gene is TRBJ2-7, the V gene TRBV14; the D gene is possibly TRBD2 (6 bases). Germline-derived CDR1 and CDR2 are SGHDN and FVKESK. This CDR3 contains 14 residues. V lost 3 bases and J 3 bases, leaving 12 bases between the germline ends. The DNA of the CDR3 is TGTGCCAGCAGCCAGTTTAGCGGTCTCTACGAGCAGTACTTC. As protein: CASSQFSGLYEQYF.

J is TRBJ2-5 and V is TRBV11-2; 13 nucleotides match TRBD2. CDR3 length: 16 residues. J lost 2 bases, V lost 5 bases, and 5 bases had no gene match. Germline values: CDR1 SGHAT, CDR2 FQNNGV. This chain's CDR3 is CASSPGTSGVQETQYF. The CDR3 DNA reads TGTGCCAGCAGCCCTGGGACTAGCGGGGTACAAGAGACCCAGTACTTC.

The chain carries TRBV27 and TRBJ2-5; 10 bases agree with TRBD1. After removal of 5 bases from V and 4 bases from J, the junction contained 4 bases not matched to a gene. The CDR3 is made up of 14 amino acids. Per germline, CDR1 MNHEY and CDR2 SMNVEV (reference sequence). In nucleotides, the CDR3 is TGTGCCAGCAGTACCCGGGACAGGGGAGAGACCCAGTACTTC. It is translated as CASSTRDRGETQYF.

The CDR3 spells CASSSGLAGGSSYNEQFF. The CDR3 bases are TGTGCCAGCAGCTCGGGACTAGCGGGGGGGAGCTCCTACAATGAGCAGTTCTTC. The chain has TRBV11-3 and TRBJ2-1; 16 bases are a match to TRBD2. The germline gives CDR1 SGHNT, CDR2 YENEEA. J was trimmed by 0 bases and V by 4 bases; bases with no gene match: 3. The CDR3 has 18 amino acids.

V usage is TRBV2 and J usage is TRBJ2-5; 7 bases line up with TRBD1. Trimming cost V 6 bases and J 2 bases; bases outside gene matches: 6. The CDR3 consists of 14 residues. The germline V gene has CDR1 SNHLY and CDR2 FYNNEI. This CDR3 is CASRDWTGQETQYF. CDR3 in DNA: TGTGCCAGCAGGGATTGGACAGGTCAAGAGACCCAGTACTTC.

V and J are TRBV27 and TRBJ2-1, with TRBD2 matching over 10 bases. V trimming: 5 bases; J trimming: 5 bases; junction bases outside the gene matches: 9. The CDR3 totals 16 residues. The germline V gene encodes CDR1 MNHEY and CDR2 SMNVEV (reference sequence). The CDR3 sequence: CASSPQSGGANNEQFF. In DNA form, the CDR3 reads TGTGCCAGCAGTCCCCAAAGCGGGGGGGCTAACAATGAGCAGTTCTTC.

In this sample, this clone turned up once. This chain's CDR3 is CASSDSGGGNQPQHF. Written as DNA, the CDR3 is TGTGCCAGCAGTGATTCGGGAGGGGGCAATCAGCCCCAGCATTTT. The chain links TRBV2 to TRBJ1-5, with D perhaps TRBD1 (5 bases). Trimming left V 3 bases short and J 2 bases short, with 11 bases between. CDR3 length: 15 residues. The germline CDR1 and CDR2 sequences are SNHLY and FYNNEI.

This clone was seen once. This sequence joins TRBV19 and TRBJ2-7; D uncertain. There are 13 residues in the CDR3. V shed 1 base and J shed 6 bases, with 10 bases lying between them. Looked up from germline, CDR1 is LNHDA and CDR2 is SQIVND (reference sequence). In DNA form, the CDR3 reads TGTGCCAGTAGTATAGGTCCCGCGGTCGAGCAGTACTTC. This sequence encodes CASSIGPAVEQYF.

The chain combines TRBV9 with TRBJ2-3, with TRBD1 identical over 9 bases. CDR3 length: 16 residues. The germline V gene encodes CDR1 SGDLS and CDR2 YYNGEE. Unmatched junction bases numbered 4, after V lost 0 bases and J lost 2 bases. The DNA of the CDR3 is TGTGCCAGCAGCGTAGGCGGGGACAGGGTCACAGATACGCAGTATTTT. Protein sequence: CASSVGGDRVTDTQYF. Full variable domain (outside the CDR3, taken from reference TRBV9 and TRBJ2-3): DSGVTQTPKHLITATGQRVTLRCSPRSGDLSVYWYQQSLDQGLQFLIQYYNGEERAKGNILERFSAQQFPDLHSELNLSSLELGDSALYFCASSVGGDRVTDTQYFGPGTRLTVL.

CDR3 coding DNA: TGTGCCAGCAGCAAGACAGAAACCTACGAGCAGTACTTC. Its translation: CASSKTETYEQYF. The chain couples TRBV6-2 or TRBV6-3 to TRBJ2-7, with TRBD1 as a possible D gene (5 bases). V lost 6 bases and J 2 bases, leaving 11 bases between the germline ends. This CDR3 region has 13 residues. The germline V gene encodes CDR1 MNHEY and CDR2 SVGEGT.

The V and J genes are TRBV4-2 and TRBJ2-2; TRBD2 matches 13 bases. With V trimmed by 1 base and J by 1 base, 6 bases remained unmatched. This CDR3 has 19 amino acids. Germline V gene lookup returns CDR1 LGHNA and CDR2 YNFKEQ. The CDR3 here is CASSQGAGTSGENTGELFF. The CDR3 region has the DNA TGTGCCAGCAGCCAAGGAGCCGGGACTAGCGGGGAGAACACCGGGGAGCTGTTTTTT.

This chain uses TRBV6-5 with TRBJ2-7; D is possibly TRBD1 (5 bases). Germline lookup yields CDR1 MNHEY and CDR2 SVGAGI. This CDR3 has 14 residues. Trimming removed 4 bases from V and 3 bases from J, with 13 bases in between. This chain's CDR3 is CASSSGSRIYEQYF. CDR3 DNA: TGTGCCAGCAGTTCAGGGTCTCGGATCTACGAGCAGTACTTC.

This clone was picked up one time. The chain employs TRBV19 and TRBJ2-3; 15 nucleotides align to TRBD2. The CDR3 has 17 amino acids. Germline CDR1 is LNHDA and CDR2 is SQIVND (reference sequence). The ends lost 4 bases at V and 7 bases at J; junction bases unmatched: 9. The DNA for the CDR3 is TGTGCCAGTAGTAGGACTAGCGGGGGGGCCGTGGTAAATACGCAGTATTTT. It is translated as CASSRTSGGAVVNTQYF.